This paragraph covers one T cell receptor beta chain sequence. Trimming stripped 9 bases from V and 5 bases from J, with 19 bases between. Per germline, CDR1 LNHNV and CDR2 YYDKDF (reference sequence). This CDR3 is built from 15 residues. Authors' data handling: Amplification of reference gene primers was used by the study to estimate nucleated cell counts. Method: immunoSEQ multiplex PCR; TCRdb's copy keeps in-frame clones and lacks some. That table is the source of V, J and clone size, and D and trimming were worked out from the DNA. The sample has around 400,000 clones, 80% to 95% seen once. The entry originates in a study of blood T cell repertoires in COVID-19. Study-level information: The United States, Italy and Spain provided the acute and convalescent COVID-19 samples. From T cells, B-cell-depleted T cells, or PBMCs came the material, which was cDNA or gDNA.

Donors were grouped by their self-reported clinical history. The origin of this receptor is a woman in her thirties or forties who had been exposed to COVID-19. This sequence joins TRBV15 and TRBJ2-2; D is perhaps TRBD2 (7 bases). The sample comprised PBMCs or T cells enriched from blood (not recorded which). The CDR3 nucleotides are TGTGCCACTGTCTCGGGGGGCGCGGGGACCGGGGAGCTGTTTTTT. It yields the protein CATVSGGAGTGELFF. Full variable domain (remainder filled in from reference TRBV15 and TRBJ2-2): DAMVIQNPRYQVTQFGKPVTLSCSQTLNHNVMYWYQQKSSQAPKLLFHYYDKDFNNEADTPDNFQSRRPNTSFCFLDIRSPGLGDTAMYLCATVSGGAGTGELFFGEGSRLTVL.